A single sample is the source of the 5 T cell receptor beta chains below, sequenced in a study of beta chain features in type 1 diabetes. Expressed TCRB transcripts were sequenced, since all the RNA that had been isolated was reverse transcribed. Assay: immunoSEQ multiplex PCR; the TCRdb copy retains only in-frame clones and omits some. Here the sample spans about 660,000 clones, about an eighth being singletons. General observations from the study: TCRB CDR3 length was moderately but significantly reduced in all four CD4+ subsets of Type 1 diabetes patients.

These receptors have no identified antigens. Sequencing was performed on naive CD4+ T cells from blood. These receptors originate from a man aged 18 to 29 with type 1 diabetes.

The chain couples TRBV6-6 to TRBJ2-5, with 13 bases that match TRBD2. With V trimmed by 0 bases and J by 3 bases, 1 base remained unmatched. CDR1 and CDR2 from the germline V gene are MNHNY and SVGAGI (reference sequence). The CDR3 spans 16 residues. The DNA of the CDR3 is TGTGCCAGCAGTTACTCGGGGACTAGCGGGAAAGAGACCCAGTACTTC. This encodes CASSYSGTSGKETQYF.

This clone has a handful of counts. V is TRBV13 and J is TRBJ2-3, with D maybe TRBD1 (6 bases). The CDR3 runs 15 residues. Trimming shortened V by 5 bases and J by 0 bases, and 12 bases separated the two germline ends. Germline CDR1 reads PRHDT; CDR2 reads FYEKMQ (reference sequence). The CDR3: CASSEATGSTDTQYF. DNA for the CDR3: TGTGCCAGCAGCGAGGCGACAGGTAGCACAGATACGCAGTATTTT.

There are a few counts of this clone. This chain connects TRBV7-9 to TRBJ2-1; D tentatively reads TRBD1 or TRBD2 (5 bases each). This CDR3 comprises 16 residues. From germline, CDR1 is SEHNR and CDR2 FQNEAQ (reference sequence). Trimming removed 1 base at V and 3 bases at J, with 13 bases between. For the CDR3, the DNA is TGTGCCAGCAGCTTAGTCCCCGGGACGGACTACAATGAGCAGTTCTTC. Its protein product is CASSLVPGTDYNEQFF.

This clone was detected only a few times. The CDR3 here is CASSLEAGPNEQFF. The CDR3 coding sequence is TGCGCCAGCAGCTTGGAAGCAGGGCCCAATGAGCAGTTCTTC. The chain links TRBV5-1 to TRBJ2-1; D is possibly TRBD1 (5 bases). The V end lost 0 bases, the J end lost 6 bases, and 10 bases lay between the germline ends. Looked up from germline, CDR1 is SGHRS and CDR2 is YFSETQ. CDR3 length equals 14 residues.

This clone was seen only a few times. The chain joins TRBV5-1 to TRBJ2-5; tentative D call: TRBD1 (5 bases). The germline V and J ends were trimmed by 4 bases and 3 bases, with 13 bases remaining between them. Germline V CDR1 and CDR2: SGHRS, YFSETQ. CDR3 length equals 14 residues. In DNA form, the CDR3 reads TGCGCCAGCAGCCCCGACCGCAGGGAAGAGACCCAGTACTTC. As protein: CASSPDRREETQYF.